One and the same sample provided the 15 T cell receptor beta chains below, sequenced in a study of blood T cells in healthy people across ages. A second PCR, run for roughly 7 to 11 cycles, used a sample-barcoded 5' primer plus a J-beta primer mix. TCRdb re-called the 5' RACE reads with MiXCR, one entry per CDR3 protein. The table lists about 800,000 distinct CDR3 sequences, 25% of them singletons, with under 4.5% in the top ten. The same specimen was also included in a second study, on T cells of mothers and their children.

Source material: blood. Source of these receptors: a boy aged 5-17 years in good health.

The genes are TRBV4-1 and TRBJ2-2; D gene unclear. Trimming took 2 bases from V and 7 from J, leaving 8 bases between them. Germline CDR1 reads MGHRA; CDR2 reads YSYEKL. The CDR3 has 13 residues. The CDR3 protein is CASSQPRIGELFF. CDR3 nucleotide sequence: TGCGCCAGCAGCCAACCCCGAATCGGGGAGCTGTTTTTT.

This chain joins TRBV12-3 or TRBV12-4 and TRBJ2-5; D tentatively reads TRBD1 or TRBD2 (6 bases each). The J call may be in error: the DNA end matches TRBJ2-1 better. This CDR3 comprises 12 residues. DNA of the CDR3: TGTGCCAGCCTAAGTGGGGGGACAGAGCAGTTCTTC. Protein sequence: CASLSGGTEQFF.

The chain joins TRBV11-1 to TRBJ2-7; D uncertain. Trimming took 10 bases from V and 0 from J, leaving 16 bases between them. CDR1 is SGHAT, CDR2 FQDESV, per germline (reference sequence). The CDR3 covers 14 residues. The CDR3 DNA sequence: TGTGCCAACAGTCCGACGGTATACTCCTACGAGCAGTACTTC. Translating gives CANSPTVYSYEQYF.

DNA for the CDR3: TGTGCCATCCTGGGGGACTCGGGTTATGGCTACACCTTC. Protein: CAILGDSGYGYTF. V is TRBV10-3 and J is TRBJ1-2; D is possibly TRBD1 (5 bases). The CDR3 loop spans 13 amino acids. V lost 8 bases, J lost 5 bases, and 15 bases lay in between. Germline CDR1 is ENHRY and CDR2 is SYGVKD.

The table lists this clonotype with a count of one. The chain couples TRBV4-1 to TRBJ2-7, with TRBD1 matching over 7 bases. CDR3 length: 13 amino acids. The germline gives CDR1 MGHRA, CDR2 YSYEKL. J gave up 6 bases and V 5 bases, and 7 bases lay outside the gene matches. CDR3 protein: CASSKEWDSEQYF. The CDR3 nucleotides are TGCGCCAGCAGCAAGGAGTGGGACAGCGAGCAGTACTTC.

The V call is TRBV2, the J call TRBJ2-2; TRBD2 aligns across 11 bases. V trimming: 6 bases; J trimming: 5 bases; junction bases outside the gene matches: 5. CDR1 and CDR2 from the germline V gene are SNHLY and FYNNEI. The CDR3 length is 15 residues. CDR3 nucleotides: TGTGCCAGCAGCGTAGCGGGGGGGCCAACCGGGGAGCTGTTTTTT. This encodes CASSVAGGPTGELFF. Based on the CDR3 plus reference TRBV2 and TRBJ2-2, the full variable domain is EPEVTQTPSHQVTQMGQEVILRCVPISNHLYFYWYRQILGQKVEFLVSFYNNEISEKSEIFDDQFSVERPDGSNFTLKIRSTKLEDSAMYFCASSVAGGPTGELFFGEGSRLTVL.

The CDR3 sequence is CASSLMGGSSSGANVLTF. CDR3 coding DNA: TGTGCCAGCAGCTTGATGGGGGGGTCGTCTTCTGGGGCCAACGTCCTGACTTTC. The chain combines TRBV7-2 with TRBJ2-6; the match to TRBD2 covers 7 bases. The CDR3 has 18 residues. Germline V CDR1 and CDR2: SGHTA, FQGNSA. Trimming cost V 3 bases and J 1 base; bases outside gene matches: 9. The full variable domain, in which reference TRBV7-2 and TRBJ2-6 provide the parts outside the CDR3, is GAGVSQSPSNKVTEKGKDVELRCDPISGHTALYWYRQSLGQGLEFLIYFQGNSAPDKSGLPSDRFSAERTGGSVSTLTIQRTQQEDSAVYLCASSLMGGSSSGANVLTFGAGSRLTVL.

In its sample, this clonotype was seen a few times. J is TRBJ2-7 and V is TRBV6-5; D is unresolved. This CDR3 comprises 16 residues. The germline V gene encodes CDR1 MNHEY and CDR2 SVGAGI. V lost 3 bases and J lost 0, with 15 bases in between. CDR3 sequence reads: CASSYRDPRSSYEQYF. CDR3 in DNA: TGTGCCAGCAGTTATAGGGATCCAAGGAGCTCCTACGAGCAGTACTTC.

This sequence joins TRBV20-1 and TRBJ2-4; D remains unclear. V lost 5 bases, J lost 5 bases, and 13 bases lay in between. Germline CDR1 DFQATT, CDR2 SNEGSKA (reference sequence). This CDR3 region has 13 residues. CDR3 in DNA: TGCAGTGCTCTTCGTCGTGGCCAAAACATTCAGTACTTC. Residues: CSALRRGQNIQYF.

The rearrangement uses TRBV28 and TRBJ1-1, with TRBD1 identical over 10 bases. Trimming at V came to 5 bases and at J to 5 bases, leaving 5 bases not matched to a gene. The CDR3 is made up of 14 amino acids. Germline V lookup: CDR1 MDHEN, CDR2 SYDVKM. The CDR3 DNA is TGTGCCAGCAGTCGGACAGGGGGTGGTACTGAAGCTTTCTTT. It encodes CASSRTGGGTEAFF. Variable domain in full (rest from reference TRBV28 and TRBJ1-1): DVKVTQSSRYLVKRTGEKVFLECVQDMDHENMFWYRQDPGLGLRLIYFSYDVKMKEKGDIPEGYSVSREKKERFSLILESASTNQTSMYLCASSRTGGGTEAFFGQGTRLTVV.

The chain combines TRBV20-1 with TRBJ1-1; 8 bases map to TRBD1. The junction had 9 bases not matched to a gene; V was cut back by 2 bases and J by 4 bases. The CDR3 has 15 residues. Germline CDR1 is DFQATT and CDR2 is SNEGSKA (reference sequence). Here the CDR3 reads CSARPPGQVGTEAFF. In DNA form, the CDR3 reads TGCAGTGCTAGACCACCGGGACAGGTGGGCACTGAAGCTTTCTTT.

This clonotype was seen only a few times. The gene calls are TRBV6-2 or TRBV6-3 and TRBJ1-6; D is unresolved. In germline, CDR1 is MNHEY, CDR2 SVGEGT. Trimming cost V 8 bases and J 10 bases, with 15 bases left between them. The CDR3 covers 13 residues. CDR3 region: CASLDGRSSPLHF. CDR3 bases: TGTGCCAGCCTGGACGGGAGAAGCTCACCCCTCCACTTT.

The chain uses TRBV28 and TRBJ2-3; D call uncertain. The CDR3 consists of 13 residues. CDR1 is MDHEN and CDR2 is SYDVKM in the germline V gene. V shed 5 bases and J shed 5 bases, with 11 bases lying between them. The CDR3 spells CASSRGSIDTQYF. In DNA, the CDR3 is TGTGCCAGCAGTCGCGGCTCCATAGATACGCAGTATTTT. Full variable domain (missing parts from reference TRBV28 and TRBJ2-3): DVKVTQSSRYLVKRTGEKVFLECVQDMDHENMFWYRQDPGLGLRLIYFSYDVKMKEKGDIPEGYSVSREKKERFSLILESASTNQTSMYLCASSRGSIDTQYFGPGTRLTVL.

This clonotype was seen a few times. The rearrangement uses TRBV27 and TRBJ1-1, with TRBD1 identical over 7 bases. V was pared by 7 bases and J by 0 bases, with 17 bases of the junction left unmatched. The CDR3 is 18 residues long. From germline, CDR1 is MNHEY and CDR2 SMNVEV (reference sequence). CDR3 protein: CASTIGAPYDRVNTEAFF. DNA of the CDR3: TGTGCCAGCACCATTGGGGCCCCCTACGACAGGGTGAACACTGAAGCTTTCTTT.

This clonotype turned up a few times. The rearrangement joins TRBV4-2 to TRBJ1-4; a possible D gene is TRBD1 (6 bases). V gave up 4 bases and J gave up 8 bases, with 17 bases separating them. Germline assignment: CDR1 LGHNA and CDR2 YNFKEQ. The CDR3 is made up of 15 amino acids. The CDR3 coding sequence is TGTGCCAGCAGCCCATCCAGGGGAGAGGAAGAAAAACTGTTTTTT. Translation gives CASSPSRGEEEKLFF.